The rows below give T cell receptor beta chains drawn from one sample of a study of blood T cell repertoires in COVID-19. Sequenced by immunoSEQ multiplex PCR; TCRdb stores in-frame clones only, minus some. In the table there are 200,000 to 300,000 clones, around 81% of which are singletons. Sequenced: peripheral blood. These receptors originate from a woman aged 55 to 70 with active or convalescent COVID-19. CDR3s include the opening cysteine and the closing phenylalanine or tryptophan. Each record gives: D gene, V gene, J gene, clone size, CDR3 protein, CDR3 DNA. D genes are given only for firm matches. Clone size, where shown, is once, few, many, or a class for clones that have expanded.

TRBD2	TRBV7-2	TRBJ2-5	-	CASSLGTSGAETQYF	TGTGCCAGCAGCTTAGGGACTAGCGGGGCGGAGACCCAGTACTTC
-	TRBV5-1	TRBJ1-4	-	CASSPEGATNEKLFF	TGCGCCAGCAGCCCAGAAGGAGCAACTAATGAAAAACTGTTTTTT
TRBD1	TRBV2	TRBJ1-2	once	CASSGGTAYGYTF	TGTGCCAGCAGTGGGGGGACAGCATATGGCTACACCTTC
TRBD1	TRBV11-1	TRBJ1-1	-	CASSLAPGQGETEAFF	TGTGCCAGCAGCTTAGCGCCTGGACAGGGTGAGACTGAAGCTTTCTTT
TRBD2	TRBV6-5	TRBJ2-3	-	CASRSQGGRSDTQYF	TGTGCCAGCCGTTCTCAGGGAGGGAGATCAGATACGCAGTATTTT
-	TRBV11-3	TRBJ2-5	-	CASSLDREGFMTQYF	TGTGCCAGCAGCTTAGATAGAGAGGGTTTTATGACCCAGTACTTC
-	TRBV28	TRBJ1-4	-	CATGRGKVFF	TGTGCCACTGGCAGGGGAAAAGTGTTTTTT
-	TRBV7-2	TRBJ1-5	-	CASSFGGVGQPQHF	TGTGCCAGCAGCTTCGGGGGGGTGGGCCAGCCCCAGCATTTT
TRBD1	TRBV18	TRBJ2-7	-	CASSPLGQGRDYEQYF	TGTGCCAGCTCACCACTTGGACAGGGAAGAGACTACGAGCAGTACTTC
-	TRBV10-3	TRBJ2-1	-	CAISGGRTDEQFF	TGTGCCATCAGCGGGGGGCGGACCGATGAGCAGTTCTTC
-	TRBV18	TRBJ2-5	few	CASSNGGTETQYF	TGTGCCAGCTCTAACGGCGGCACGGAGACCCAGTACTTC
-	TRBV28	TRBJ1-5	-	CASSEPAGPNQPQHF	TGTGCCAGCAGCGAACCGGCGGGACCTAATCAGCCCCAGCATTTT
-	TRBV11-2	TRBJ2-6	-	CASSKGGSVAGANVLTF	TGTGCCAGCAGCAAGGGGGGGTCCGTGGCTGGGGCCAACGTCCTGACTTTC
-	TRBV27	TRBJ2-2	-	CASSRGGGGGTGELFF	TGTGCCAGCAGCCGCGGGGGCGGAGGTGGCACCGGGGAGCTGTTTTTT
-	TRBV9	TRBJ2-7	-	CASSTNNYEQYF	TGTGCCAGCAGCACAAACAACTACGAGCAGTACTTC
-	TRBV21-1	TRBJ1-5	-	CATASDRGLPVFSNQPQHF	TGTGCCACCGCTTCGGACAGGGGTCTCCCTGTCTTTAGCAATCAGCCCCAGCATTTT
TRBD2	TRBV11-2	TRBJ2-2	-	CASTPGGASGGYTGELFF	TGTGCCAGCACCCCCGGAGGGGCTAGCGGGGGATACACCGGGGAGCTGTTTTTT
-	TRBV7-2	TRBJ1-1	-	CASSLGGHLNTEAFF	TGTGCCAGCAGCTTAGGGGGACACTTGAACACTGAAGCTTTCTTT
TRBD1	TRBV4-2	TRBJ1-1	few	CASSQGGTGMNTEAFF	TGTGCCAGCAGCCAAGGCGGGACAGGTATGAACACTGAAGCTTTCTTT
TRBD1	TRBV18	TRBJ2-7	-	CASSPGQYYEQYF	TGTGCCAGCTCACCGGGACAGTACTACGAGCAGTACTTC
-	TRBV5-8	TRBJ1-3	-	CASSLARAPPGNTIYF	TGTGCCAGCAGCTTGGCCAGGGCCCCCCCTGGAAACACCATATATTTT
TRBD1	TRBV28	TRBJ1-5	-	CASSLGGQLNQPQHF	TGTGCCAGCAGTTTAGGGGGACAGCTCAATCAGCCCCAGCATTTT
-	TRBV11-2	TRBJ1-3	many	CASRQVSGNTIYF	TGTGCCAGCAGACAGGTCTCTGGAAACACCATATATTTT
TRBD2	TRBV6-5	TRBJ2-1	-	CASSSGLANGEQFF	TGTGCCAGCAGTTCCGGACTAGCGAACGGTGAGCAGTTCTTC
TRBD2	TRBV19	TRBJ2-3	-	CASNTPGRADTQYF	TGTGCCAGTAATACCCCGGGGAGGGCGGATACGCAGTATTTT